Below are 13 T cell receptor beta chains sequenced from a single sample in a study of CD8+ T cells in alopecia areata. In each case, RNA was isolated and then reverse transcribed into cDNA as the sequencing template. Assay used: immunoSEQ multiplex PCR; TCRdb lists only in-frame clones, some missing. The table has about 150,000 clones, 40% to 60% seen once; the top ten hold roughly 19%. Sample: CD8+ T cells sorted from blood, taken at week 0. The receptor set was obtained from a human donor with alopecia areata.

Only a few counts were recorded for this clone. The gene calls are TRBV13 and TRBJ2-5; no reliable D call. In germline, CDR1 is PRHDT, CDR2 FYEKMQ (reference sequence). This CDR3 is 15 amino acids long. The V end lost 7 bases, the J end lost 0 bases, and 15 bases lay between the germline ends. The CDR3 DNA is TGTGCCAGCAATTTAGCTGGGAACGACCAAGAGACCCAGTACTTC. This sequence encodes CASNLAGNDQETQYF.

Only a few counts were recorded for this clone. This chain uses TRBV13 with TRBJ2-3; 14 bases are shared with TRBD2. With 6 bases clipped from V and 6 bases from J, the junction kept 5 bases outside the gene matches. This CDR3 comprises 15 residues. CDR1 and CDR2 (germline): PRHDT, FYEKMQ (reference sequence). As DNA, the CDR3 is TGTGCCAGCAGTCGGACTAGCGGGGGGTCTGATACGCAGTATTTT. Its translation is CASSRTSGGSDTQYF.

The chain uses TRBV9 and TRBJ1-1, with a tentative D call TRBD1 (6 bases). The germline V gene encodes CDR1 SGDLS and CDR2 YYNGEE. The CDR3 has 15 amino acids. Trimming removed 3 bases at V and 1 base at J, with 13 bases between. CDR3 DNA sequence: TGTGCCAGCAGCGCAGAACAGGGAGAGAACACTGAAGCTTTCTTT. Its protein product is CASSAEQGENTEAFF.

This clone was seen a few times. The V and J genes are TRBV19 and TRBJ1-1, with D possibly being TRBD1 (6 bases). From germline, CDR1 is LNHDA and CDR2 SQIVND (reference sequence). The CDR3 spans 14 residues. V was clipped by 6 bases and J by 4 bases, with 15 bases between them. This chain's CDR3 is CASSDPDSITEAFF. As DNA, the CDR3 is TGTGCCAGTAGCGACCCGGACAGTATCACTGAAGCTTTCTTT.

V gene TRBV10-2 combines with J gene TRBJ2-5; D ambiguous. Germline assignment: CDR1 WSHSY and CDR2 SAAADI. The CDR3 is 14 amino acids. The ends were cut back, 6 bases at V and 3 bases at J, with 14 bases in the middle. CDR3 sequence (DNA): TGCGCCAGCAGAGAAAAAGACGCGAAAGAGACCCAGTACTTC. Protein product: CASREKDAKETQYF.

This clone was seen once. This sequence joins TRBV30 and TRBJ1-2; 8 bases line up with TRBD1. The CDR3 is 13 residues long. Germline trimming cut 1 base from V and 5 bases from J; bases unmatched to any gene: 3. Germline V gives CDR1 GTSNPN, CDR2 SVGIG (reference sequence). The CDR3 DNA sequence: TGTGCCTGGAGTGACGGACAGGGTTATGGCTACACCTTC. It is translated as CAWSDGQGYGYTF.

The rearrangement uses TRBV30 and TRBJ1-1, with D possibly being TRBD1 (6 bases). CDR1 GTSNPN and CDR2 SVGIG come from the germline V gene (reference sequence). This CDR3 spans 13 amino acids. V was pared by 4 bases and J by 7 bases, with 16 bases between. DNA of the CDR3: TGTGCCTGGAACAACAGGGTAACCGATGAAGCTTTCTTT. Protein product: CAWNNRVTDEAFF. The full variable domain, rest sourced from reference TRBV30 and TRBJ1-1, is SQTIHQWPATLVQPVGSPLSLECTVEGTSNPNLYWYRQAAGRGLQLLFYSVGIGQISSEVPQNLSASRPQDRQFILSSKKLLLSDSGFYLCAWNNRVTDEAFFGQGTRLTVV.

The rearrangement uses TRBV7-9 and TRBJ2-2; no clear D. Trimming cost V 3 bases and J 4 bases, with 15 bases left between them. Germline CDR1 SEHNR, CDR2 FQNEAQ (reference sequence). The CDR3 extends over 16 amino acids. In DNA form, the CDR3 reads TGTGCCAGCAGCTTTAGTGGACGAATCCTCACCGGGGAGCTGTTTTTT. Its translation: CASSFSGRILTGELFF.

This chain joins TRBV11-2 and TRBJ2-2; D call uncertain. Trimming took off 4 bases at V and 3 bases at J, with 9 bases between the two ends. Germline CDR1 SGHAT, CDR2 FQNNGV. The CDR3 sequence is 14 residues long. The CDR3 here is CASSYWGDTGELFF. The DNA of the CDR3 is TGTGCCAGCAGCTACTGGGGTGACACCGGGGAGCTGTTTTTT.

This clone was seen more than once but under ten times. The chain has TRBV9 and TRBJ2-3; TRBD2 matches at 8 bases. The V gene's germline CDR1 is SGDLS and CDR2 YYNGEE. The V segment lost 2 bases and the J segment 3 bases; nucleotides outside the gene matches: 5. The CDR3 totals 15 residues. CDR3 amino acids: CASSVWLAGTDTQYF. In DNA, the CDR3 is TGTGCCAGCAGCGTCTGGCTAGCGGGTACAGATACGCAGTATTTT.

This chain joins TRBV4-1 and TRBJ1-2; D is perhaps TRBD1 (6 bases). Looked up from germline, CDR1 is MGHRA and CDR2 is YSYEKL. The CDR3 length is 13 residues. V lost 2 bases to trimming and J lost 10 bases, with 14 bases between them. The CDR3 protein is CASSQSDSRDYTF. The DNA for the CDR3 is TGCGCCAGCAGCCAATCGGACAGCCGAGACTACACCTTC.

V is TRBV19 and J is TRBJ1-5; D ambiguous. Germline CDR1 LNHDA, CDR2 SQIVND (reference sequence). V gave up 6 bases and J gave up 7 bases, with 13 bases separating them. This CDR3 has 13 residues. This CDR3 is CASSGDLEQPQHF. The CDR3 DNA follows: TGTGCCAGTAGCGGAGACCTGGAACAGCCCCAGCATTTT. Supplemented by reference TRBV19 and TRBJ1-5, the full variable domain reads DGGITQSPKYLFRKEGQNVTLSCEQNLNHDAMYWYRQDPGQGLRLIYYSQIVNDFQKGDIAEGYSVSREKKESFPLTVTSAQKNPTAFYLCASSGDLEQPQHFGDGTRLSIL.

This clone showed up just a few times. The chain combines TRBV30 with TRBJ1-3; unclear D gene. CDR3 length equals 13 residues. The germline V gene encodes CDR1 GTSNPN and CDR2 SVGIG (reference sequence). V gave up 5 bases and J gave up 0 bases, with 8 bases separating them. This chain's CDR3 is CAWGWGSGNTIYF. In DNA form, the CDR3 reads TGTGCCTGGGGCTGGGGCTCTGGAAACACCATATATTTT.